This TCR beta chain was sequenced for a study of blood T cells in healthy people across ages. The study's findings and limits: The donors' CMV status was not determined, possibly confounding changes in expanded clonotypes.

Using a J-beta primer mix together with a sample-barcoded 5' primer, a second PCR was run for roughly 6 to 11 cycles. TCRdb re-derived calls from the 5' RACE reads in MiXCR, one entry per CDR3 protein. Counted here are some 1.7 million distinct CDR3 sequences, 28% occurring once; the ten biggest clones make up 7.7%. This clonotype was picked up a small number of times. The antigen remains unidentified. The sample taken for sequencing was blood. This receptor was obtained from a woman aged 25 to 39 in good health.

This CDR3 is CSGLVSGANVLTF. CDR3 in DNA: TGCAGTGGGTTAGTCTCTGGGGCCAACGTCCTGACTTTC. The rearrangement links TRBV20-1 to TRBJ2-6; D is uncertain. V was cut by 7 bases and J by 0 bases, with 7 bases left in between. The CDR3 covers 13 residues. CDR1 is DFQATT, CDR2 SNEGSKA, per germline (reference sequence).